The 18 T cell receptor beta chains reported below all come from one sample, sequenced in a study of T cells in localized non-small cell lung cancer. Sequencing used immunoSEQ multiplex PCR; TCRdb keeps in-frame clones, though not all of them. The repertoire consists of more than 9,000 clones, with around two fifths occurring once and the leading ten covering 3% to 4.5%. The sample was lymph node tissue, taken before any cancer treatment. These receptors all come from a woman aged 35 to 75 with stage I lung adenocarcinoma.

The chain recombines TRBV27 with TRBJ2-3, with D perhaps TRBD2 (5 bases). The germline CDR1 and CDR2 sequences are MNHEY and SMNVEV (reference sequence). The CDR3 is 15 amino acids. Trimming took 0 bases from V and 6 from J, leaving 13 bases between them. In nucleotides, the CDR3 is TGTGCCAGCAGTTTATCGAGCGGCCGCTGGGATACGCAGTATTTT. Its translation is CASSLSSGRWDTQYF.

This clone was counted only a few times. The rearrangement uses TRBV11-3 and TRBJ1-1; tentatively, D is TRBD1 (5 bases). V lost 2 bases and J lost 1, with 11 bases in between. CDR3 size: 15 residues. Germline CDR1 and CDR2: SGHNT and YENEEA. The CDR3 here is CASSLLGTPNTEAFF. In nucleotides, the CDR3 is TGTGCCAGCAGCTTACTGGGGACCCCGAACACTGAAGCTTTCTTT.

This clone turned up a few times. This rearrangement joins TRBV6-7 to TRBJ1-5, with a tentative D call TRBD1 (5 bases). TRBV6-7 has ORF status, its function being uncertain. V shed 10 bases and J shed 0 bases, with 19 bases lying between them. The CDR3 totals 16 residues. CDR3 DNA: TGTGCCACCAGGACCGAGGGGACGTATAGCAATCAGCCCCAGCATTTT. Residues: CATRTEGTYSNQPQHF.

This rearrangement joins TRBV19 to TRBJ1-2; D not certain. The ends were cut back, 0 bases at V and 3 bases at J, with 8 bases in the middle. CDR1 LNHDA and CDR2 SQIVND come from the germline V gene (reference sequence). The CDR3 length is 14 residues. The CDR3 DNA sequence: TGTGCCAGTAGTATAGAGGAGGGCTACTATGGCTACACCTTC. It codes for CASSIEEGYYGYTF.

This sequence joins TRBV19 and TRBJ1-3; D not resolved. Per the germline V gene, CDR1 is LNHDA and CDR2 is SQIVND (reference sequence). V was trimmed by 5 bases and J by 7 bases, leaving 12 bases between them. The CDR3 covers 13 residues. The CDR3 DNA is TGTGCCAGTAGTGAAGCTGCCAGTAACACCATATATTTT. Amino acids: CASSEAASNTIYF.

This clone was counted a few times. The rearrangement joins TRBV9 to TRBJ2-3, with no clear D. Trimming left V 0 bases short and J 11 bases short, with 10 bases between. The length of the CDR3 is 12 residues. CDR1 is SGDLS and CDR2 is YYNGEE in the germline V gene. The chain's CDR3 is CASSVVPWEQYF. The CDR3 DNA follows: TGTGCCAGCAGCGTAGTCCCGTGGGAGCAGTATTTT.

The chain employs TRBV19 and TRBJ1-1; maybe TRBD1 (6 bases). Germline values: CDR1 LNHDA, CDR2 SQIVND (reference sequence). Deletions cut 3 bases from V and 5 bases from J, with 13 bases between. CDR3 size: 14 residues. CDR3 DNA sequence: TGTGCCAGTAGTATCGTACAGGGTCGGACTGAAGCTTTCTTT. This encodes CASSIVQGRTEAFF.

DNA for the CDR3: TGTGCTAGTGGTTGGGGCGCCGCGGGCGATCAGCCCCAGCATTTT. It is translated as CASGWGAAGDQPQHF. V usage is TRBV12-5 and J usage is TRBJ1-5, with D possibly TRBD1 on 5 matching bases. Between the trimmed V and J ends, which lost 4 bases and 5 bases, there was a span of 15 bases. The germline V gene has CDR1 LGHNT and CDR2 FRNRAP. This CDR3 is 15 amino acids long.

This clone was seen more than once but under ten times. The chain has TRBV9 and TRBJ2-1, with a tentative D call TRBD1 (6 bases). This CDR3 is built from 13 residues. Trimming pared 0 bases from V and 7 bases from J, leaving 8 bases between. Germline V gives CDR1 SGDLS, CDR2 YYNGEE. The CDR3 region has the DNA TGTGCCAGCAGCGTAGGGGACATGAATGAGCAGTTCTTC. Protein product: CASSVGDMNEQFF.

This clone was seen more than once but under ten times. For the CDR3, the DNA is TGTGCCAGCAGCTTATATTCCCTGACCGCCCTTAACTATGGCTACACCTTC. Translation: CASSLYSLTALNYGYTF. V gene TRBV11-3 combines with J gene TRBJ1-2; D uncertain. This CDR3 has 17 amino acids. Trimming took off 2 bases at V and 1 base at J, with 17 bases between the two ends. Germline V gives CDR1 SGHNT, CDR2 YENEEA. The whole variable domain, filled in from reference TRBV11-3 and TRBJ1-2, reads EAGVVQSPRYKIIEKKQPVAFWCNPISGHNTLYWYLQNLGQGPELLIRYENEEAVDDSQLPKDRFSAERLKGVDSTLKIQPAELGDSAVYLCASSLYSLTALNYGYTFGSGTRLTVV.

The chain links TRBV6-8 to TRBJ2-1; 12 bases match TRBD2. With V trimmed by 7 bases and J by 8 bases, 6 bases remained unmatched. Looked up from germline, CDR1 is MNHGY and CDR2 is SAAAGT. This CDR3 region has 14 residues. The CDR3 DNA is TGTGCCAGCAACGGACTAGCGGGGAGCGATGAGCAGTTCTTC. It encodes CASNGLAGSDEQFF.

This clone was observed a handful of times. This sequence joins TRBV15 and TRBJ2-7, with no clear D. The CDR3 totals 15 residues. Looked up from germline, CDR1 is LNHNV and CDR2 is YYDKDF (reference sequence). Trimming shortened V by 0 bases and J by 2 bases, and 11 bases separated the two germline ends. The CDR3 coding sequence is TGTGCCACCAGCAGAGATTGGGCAGGCGCCTACGAGCAGTACTTC. Translated: CATSRDWAGAYEQYF.

The chain links TRBV4-1 to TRBJ1-5; no clear D gene. This CDR3 is built from 14 residues. Germline-derived CDR1 and CDR2 are MGHRA and YSYEKL. The germline V and J ends were trimmed by 3 bases and 1 base, with 7 bases remaining between them. The DNA for the CDR3 is TGCGCCAGCAGCCACGGGGTGAGCAATCAGCCCCAGCATTTT. It yields the protein CASSHGVSNQPQHF.

This clone rates as medium-sized (0.01 to 0.1%). The V call is TRBV11-3, the J call TRBJ2-5; 9 bases map to TRBD2. The CDR3 sequence is 18 residues long. Trimming at V came to 1 base and at J to 5 bases, leaving 14 bases not matched to a gene. Germline V gene data show CDR1 as SGHNT and CDR2 as YENEEA. The DNA for the CDR3 is TGTGCCAGCAGCTTAGTCACGGCAGCGGGGGGTTTAGTCGAGACCCAGTACTTC. This sequence encodes CASSLVTAAGGLVETQYF.

J is TRBJ1-2 and V is TRBV30; weak D call: TRBD1 (5 bases). V was shortened by 3 bases and J by 3 bases, with 23 bases between the two germline ends. In germline, CDR1 is GTSNPN, CDR2 SVGIG (reference sequence). This CDR3 is 17 amino acids long. The CDR3 sequence is CAWSPWSVREGDYGYTF. In DNA form, the CDR3 reads TGTGCCTGGAGCCCCTGGAGTGTTAGGGAAGGGGACTATGGCTACACCTTC.

This clone has a handful of counts. This rearrangement joins TRBV25-1 to TRBJ2-2; 11 bases match TRBD2. The CDR3 totals 16 residues. The V gene end was trimmed by 4 bases and the J gene end by 7 bases; junction bases not matched to a gene: 8. Germline values: CDR1 MGHDK, CDR2 SYGVNS. In DNA, the CDR3 is TGTGCCAGCAGTGTTTTATCTAGCGGGGGGAGCGGGGAGCTGTTTTTT. Protein product: CASSVLSSGGSGELFF.

The CDR3 protein is CASSWRQGGNEQFF. Written as DNA, the CDR3 is TGTGCCAGCAGCTGGAGACAGGGGGGAAATGAGCAGTTCTTC. The chain uses TRBV11-3 and TRBJ2-1, with 9 positions matching TRBD1. CDR1 and CDR2 (germline): SGHNT, YENEEA. This CDR3 region has 14 residues. The trim removed 4 bases at V and 7 bases at J, leaving 5 bases unmatched. Full variable domain (outside the CDR3, taken from reference TRBV11-3 and TRBJ2-1): EAGVVQSPRYKIIEKKQPVAFWCNPISGHNTLYWYLQNLGQGPELLIRYENEEAVDDSQLPKDRFSAERLKGVDSTLKIQPAELGDSAVYLCASSWRQGGNEQFFGPGTRLTVL.

A few counts support this clone. V is TRBV6-8 and J is TRBJ1-2, with unresolved D. The CDR3 totals 13 residues. The germline V gene encodes CDR1 MNHGY and CDR2 SAAAGT. V lost 9 bases, J lost 3 bases, and 14 bases lay in between. The CDR3 loop is CARRKTVHYGYTF. The CDR3, as DNA: TGTGCCAGACGCAAGACGGTACACTATGGCTACACCTTC.